One and the same sample provided the 21 T cell receptor beta chains below, sequenced in a study of T cell responses to AZD1222 COVID-19 vaccine. The assay was immunoSEQ multiplex PCR, and TCRdb's table has in-frame clones only and misses some. The table includes around 190,000 clones, approximately 92% detected once. This material consisted of peripheral blood, taken on day 0 of AZD1222 vaccination. The receptors here all came from an adult in good health.

This chain connects TRBV6-4 to TRBJ2-2; TRBD2 matches at 11 bases. The germline V gene encodes CDR1 MRHNA and CDR2 SNTAGT. Unmatched junction bases numbered 3, after V lost 8 bases and J lost 4 bases. This CDR3 comprises 14 residues. The CDR3 nucleotides read TGTGCCAGCGGCCTAGCGGGGGGCACCGGGGAGCTGTTTTTT. Amino acids: CASGLAGGTGELFF.

The chain couples TRBV7-9 to TRBJ1-5; tentatively, D is TRBD1 (5 bases). V was pared by 2 bases and J by 7 bases, with 18 bases between. The CDR3 spans 16 residues. Per germline, CDR1 SEHNR and CDR2 FQNEAQ (reference sequence). CDR3 sequence (DNA): TGTGCCAGCAGCTTAAGTCAGGATGGGACCGAACAGCCCCAGCATTTT. Translating it yields CASSLSQDGTEQPQHF.

The V call is TRBV28, the J call TRBJ1-5; 8 nucleotides match TRBD1. This CDR3 comprises 13 residues. V was pared by 10 bases and J by 5 bases, with 7 bases of the junction left unmatched. Germline V CDR1 and CDR2: MDHEN, SYDVKM. CDR3 protein: CATETGVDQPQHF. The CDR3 nucleotides are TGTGCCACCGAGACAGGGGTAGATCAGCCCCAGCATTTT.

The CDR3 DNA sequence: TGTGCCAGCAGATTACAGGGTTTCGCCGGGGAGCTGTTTTTT. Translated, it gives CASRLQGFAGELFF. The gene calls are TRBV27 and TRBJ2-2, with D perhaps TRBD1 (6 bases). The CDR3 runs to 14 residues. The V gene lost 6 bases and the J gene lost 6 bases, with 14 bases spanning the gap. From germline, CDR1 is MNHEY and CDR2 SMNVEV (reference sequence).

V gene TRBV30 combines with J gene TRBJ1-4, with D maybe TRBD1 (6 bases). The CDR3 spans 15 residues. V was trimmed by 8 bases and J by 8 bases, leaving 24 bases between them. Germline assignment: CDR1 GTSNPN and CDR2 SVGIG (reference sequence). The CDR3 sequence is CAQGYGGTPTEKLFF. In DNA form, the CDR3 reads TGTGCCCAGGGGTATGGGGGGACGCCGACAGAAAAACTGTTTTTT.

This chain links TRBV14 with TRBJ1-4; TRBD1 matches 9 bases. Germline CDR1 SGHDN, CDR2 FVKESK. V was clipped by 3 bases and J by 7 bases; unmatched bases: 15. This CDR3 comprises 18 residues. CDR3 in amino acids: CASSHVKNRDRDREKLFF. Here the CDR3 DNA reads TGTGCCAGCAGCCATGTTAAAAACCGGGACAGGGACCGTGAAAAACTGTTTTTT.

The rearrangement uses TRBV12-5 and TRBJ1-3, with D maybe TRBD1 (6 bases). The CDR3 runs 17 residues. V was clipped by 2 bases and J by 0 bases, with 14 bases between them. Germline CDR1 LGHNT, CDR2 FRNRAP. In DNA, the CDR3 is TGTGCTAGTGGTTTGACCCGCGGACAGAGCTCTGGAAACACCATATATTTT. It is translated as CASGLTRGQSSGNTIYF.

The chain couples TRBV5-1 to TRBJ2-3; TRBD2 agrees at 11 bases. CDR3 length: 18 residues. Germline values: CDR1 SGHRS, CDR2 YFSETQ. V shed 2 bases, J shed 2 bases, and the junction held 10 bases outside the gene matches. In nucleotides, the CDR3 is TGCGCCAGCAGCTTAGGACTAGCGGGCCTCAGAAACACAGATACGCAGTATTTT. Encoded protein: CASSLGLAGLRNTDTQYF.

The CDR3: CASRLSSYNSPLHF. The CDR3 nucleotides are TGTGCCAGCAGGTTGAGCTCCTATAATTCACCCCTCCACTTT. The chain couples TRBV2 to TRBJ1-6; no clear D. The CDR3 totals 14 residues. Germline CDR1 is SNHLY and CDR2 is FYNNEI. Trimming left V 6 bases short and J 0 bases short, with 6 bases between.

The chain has TRBV27 and TRBJ1-6, with a weak D call TRBD1 (5 bases). Per the germline V gene, CDR1 is MNHEY and CDR2 is SMNVEV (reference sequence). V was shortened by 5 bases and J by 10 bases, with 12 bases between the two germline ends. This CDR3 region has 13 residues. This CDR3 is CASSIQGRSPLHF. In DNA form, the CDR3 reads TGTGCCAGCAGTATCCAGGGTCGGTCACCCCTCCACTTT.

The chain is built from TRBV7-3 and TRBJ1-2; TRBD1 matches 10 bases. The CDR3 contains 14 residues. V shed 2 bases, J shed 7 bases, and the junction held 4 bases outside the gene matches. Germline-derived CDR1 and CDR2 are SGHTA and FQGTGA. CDR3 bases: TGTGCCAGCAGCTTACGACAGGGGGCTTCTGGCTACACCTTC. Amino acids: CASSLRQGASGYTF.

The J gene is TRBJ2-6, the V gene TRBV28; TRBD1 matches 12 bases. Germline V gene data show CDR1 as MDHEN and CDR2 as SYDVKM. J lost 4 bases, V lost 8 bases, and 12 bases had no gene match. CDR3 length: 18 amino acids. CDR3 nucleotides: TGTGCCAGCCGATTGCCTCCGGGACAGGGGGCGGGGGCCAACGTCCTGACTTTC. It encodes CASRLPPGQGAGANVLTF.

The chain couples TRBV14 to TRBJ1-4; 7 nucleotides agree with TRBD1. The CDR3 is 15 amino acids. CDR1 and CDR2 from the germline V gene are SGHDN and FVKESK. V shed 3 bases and J 8 bases; nucleotides not matched to a gene: 9. The CDR3 DNA reads as TGTGCCAGCAGCCACAGACAGGGCGGAGGAGAAAAACTGTTTTTT. Amino acid sequence: CASSHRQGGGEKLFF.

The chain employs TRBV6-6 and TRBJ1-2; D is unresolved. This CDR3 is 15 amino acids long. V lost 2 bases to trimming and J lost 0 bases, with 10 bases between them. CDR1 MNHNY and CDR2 SVGAGI come from the germline V gene (reference sequence). The CDR3 sequence: CASSYHLGANYGYTF. DNA of the CDR3: TGTGCCAGCAGTTACCACCTTGGGGCTAACTATGGCTACACCTTC.

A single count supports this clone. This rearrangement joins TRBV28 to TRBJ1-3; D is uncertain. Germline assignment: CDR1 MDHEN and CDR2 SYDVKM. The CDR3 runs to 13 residues. V dropped 6 bases and J dropped 0 bases, with 6 bases sitting between them. The CDR3 nucleotides read TGTGCCAGCAGACCATCCTCTGGAAACACCATATATTTT. This codes for CASRPSSGNTIYF.

This clone has a single count. The rearrangement links TRBV28 to TRBJ1-4, with D unclear. Germline-derived CDR1 and CDR2 are MDHEN and SYDVKM. There are 13 residues in the CDR3. V was shortened by 5 bases and J by 8 bases, with 12 bases between the two germline ends. The CDR3 DNA follows: TGTGCCAGCAGTCAGGTAGTCGACGAAAAACTGTTTTTT. Residues: CASSQVVDEKLFF.

In this sample, this clone turned up once. The CDR3 reads CASSPPTAGYGYTF. For the CDR3, the DNA is TGTGCCAGCTCACCACCGACGGCGGGCTATGGCTACACCTTC. V and J are TRBV18 and TRBJ1-2; D call uncertain. Deletions cut 0 bases from V and 4 bases from J, with 9 bases between. This CDR3 has 14 amino acids. CDR1 is KGHSH, CDR2 LQKENI, per germline.

V gene TRBV3-1 (or the pseudogene TRBV3-2) combines with J gene TRBJ2-3; TRBD1 aligns across 10 bases. CDR3 length: 16 amino acids. V lost 3 bases and J lost 3; bases outside the gene matches: 6. Germline-derived CDR1 and CDR2 are LGHDT and YNNKEL (reference sequence). CDR3 sequence: CASSQGTGVWTDTQYF. CDR3 nucleotides: TGTGCCAGCAGCCAGGGGACAGGGGTTTGGACAGATACGCAGTATTTT.

The rearrangement uses TRBV9 and TRBJ1-1; possible D gene TRBD1, 5 bases. Germline loops: CDR1 SGDLS, CDR2 YYNGEE. The CDR3 loop spans 13 amino acids. V lost 2 bases, J lost 4 bases, and 9 bases lay in between. The CDR3 spells CASSVGPVTEAFF. In nucleotides, the CDR3 is TGTGCCAGCAGCGTGGGACCTGTCACTGAAGCTTTCTTT.

This chain uses TRBV7-2 with TRBJ2-1, with D perhaps TRBD1 (6 bases). CDR3 length: 12 residues. Trimming cost V 2 bases and J 14 bases, with 13 bases left between them. Germline V gene lookup returns CDR1 SGHTA and CDR2 FQGNSA. CDR3 bases: TGTGCCAGCAGCTTAATGACAGGCAAGGAGTTCTTC. Translating it yields CASSLMTGKEFF.

The V and J genes are TRBV11-2 and TRBJ1-6; D remains unclear. The germline V gene encodes CDR1 SGHAT and CDR2 FQNNGV. The CDR3 consists of 12 residues. V was clipped by 0 bases and J by 14 bases, with 8 bases between them. In DNA form, the CDR3 reads TGTGCCAGCAGCTTAGAACCCACGGCCCTCCACTTT. Its translation: CASSLEPTALHF.